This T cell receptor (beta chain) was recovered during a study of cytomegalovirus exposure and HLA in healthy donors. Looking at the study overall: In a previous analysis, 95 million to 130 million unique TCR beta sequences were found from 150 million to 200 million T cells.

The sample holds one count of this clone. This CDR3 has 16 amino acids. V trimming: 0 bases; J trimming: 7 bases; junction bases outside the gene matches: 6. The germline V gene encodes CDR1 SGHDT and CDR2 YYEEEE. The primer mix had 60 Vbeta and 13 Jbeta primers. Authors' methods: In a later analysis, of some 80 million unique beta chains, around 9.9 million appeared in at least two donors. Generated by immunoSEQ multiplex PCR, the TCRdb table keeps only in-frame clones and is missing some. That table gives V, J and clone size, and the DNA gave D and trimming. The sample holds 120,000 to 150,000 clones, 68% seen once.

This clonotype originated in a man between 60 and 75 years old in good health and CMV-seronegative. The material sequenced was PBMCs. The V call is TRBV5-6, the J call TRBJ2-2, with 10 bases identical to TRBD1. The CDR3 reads CASSLEGQGYVGELFF. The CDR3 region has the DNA TGTGCCAGCAGCTTGGAGGGACAGGGGTATGTCGGGGAGCTGTTTTTT. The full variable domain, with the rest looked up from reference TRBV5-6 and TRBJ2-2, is DAGVTQSPTHLIKTRGQQVTLRCSPKSGHDTVSWYQQALGQGPQFIFQYYEEEERQRGNFPDRFSGHQFPNYSSELNVNALLLGDSALYLCASSLEGQGYVGELFFGEGSRLTVL.